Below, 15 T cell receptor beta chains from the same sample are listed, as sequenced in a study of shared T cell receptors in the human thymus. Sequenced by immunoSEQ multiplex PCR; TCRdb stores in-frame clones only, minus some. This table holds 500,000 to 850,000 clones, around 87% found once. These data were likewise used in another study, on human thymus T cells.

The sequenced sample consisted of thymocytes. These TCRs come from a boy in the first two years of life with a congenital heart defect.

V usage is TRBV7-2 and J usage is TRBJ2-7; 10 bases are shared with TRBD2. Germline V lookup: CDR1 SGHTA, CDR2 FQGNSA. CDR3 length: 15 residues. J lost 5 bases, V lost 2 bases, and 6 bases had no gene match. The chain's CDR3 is CASSLSGTSDHEQYF. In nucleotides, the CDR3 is TGTGCCAGCAGCTTATCCGGGACTAGCGACCACGAGCAGTACTTC.

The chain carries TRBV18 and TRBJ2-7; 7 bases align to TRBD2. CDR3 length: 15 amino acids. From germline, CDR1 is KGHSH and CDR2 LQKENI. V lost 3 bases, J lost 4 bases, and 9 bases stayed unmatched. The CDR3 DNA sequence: TGTGCCAGCTCACCTTTCCTAGCGGCTTCATACGAGCAGTACTTC. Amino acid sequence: CASSPFLAASYEQYF.

The CDR3: CASSGGQLLTDTQYF. In DNA, the CDR3 is TGTGCCAGCAGTGGGGGACAGCTACTCACAGATACGCAGTATTTT. This chain joins TRBV6-1 and TRBJ2-3; 7 nucleotides align to TRBD1. There are 15 residues in the CDR3. V was clipped by 4 bases and J by 2 bases; unmatched bases: 6. Germline CDR1 and CDR2: MNHNS and SASEGT.

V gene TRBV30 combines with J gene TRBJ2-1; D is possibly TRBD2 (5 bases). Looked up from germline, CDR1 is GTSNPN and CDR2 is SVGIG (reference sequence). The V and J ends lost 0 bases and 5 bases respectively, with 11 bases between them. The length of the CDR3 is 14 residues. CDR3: CAWSVKRLNNEQFF. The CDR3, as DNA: TGTGCCTGGAGTGTAAAGCGGTTGAACAATGAGCAGTTCTTC.

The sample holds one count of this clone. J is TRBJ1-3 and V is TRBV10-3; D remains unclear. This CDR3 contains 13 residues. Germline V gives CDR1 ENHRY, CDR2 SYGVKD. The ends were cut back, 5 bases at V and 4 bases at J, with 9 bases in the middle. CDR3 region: CAISPGKGNTIYF. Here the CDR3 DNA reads TGTGCCATCAGTCCGGGGAAGGGAAACACCATATATTTT.

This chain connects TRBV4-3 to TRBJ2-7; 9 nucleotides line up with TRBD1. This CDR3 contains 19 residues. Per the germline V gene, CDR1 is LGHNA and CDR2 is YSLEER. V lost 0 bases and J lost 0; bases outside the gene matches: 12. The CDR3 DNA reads TGCGCCAGCAGCCAAGACGGGGGACAGGGAAGAGTGAGCTCCTACGAGCAGTACTTC. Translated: CASSQDGGQGRVSSYEQYF.

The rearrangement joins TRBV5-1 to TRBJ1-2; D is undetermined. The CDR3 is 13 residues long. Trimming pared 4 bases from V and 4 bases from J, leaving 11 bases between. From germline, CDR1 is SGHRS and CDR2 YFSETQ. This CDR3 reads CASSKDFSYGYTF. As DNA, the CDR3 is TGCGCCAGCAGCAAAGATTTCAGCTATGGCTACACCTTC.

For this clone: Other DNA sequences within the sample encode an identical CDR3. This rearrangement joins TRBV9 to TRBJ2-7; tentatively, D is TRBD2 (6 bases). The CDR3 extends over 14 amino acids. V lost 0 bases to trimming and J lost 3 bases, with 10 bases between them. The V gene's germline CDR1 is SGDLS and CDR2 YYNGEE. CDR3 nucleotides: TGTGCCAGCAGCGTAGAGAGGGAGGACTACGAGCAGTACTTC. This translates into CASSVEREDYEQYF.

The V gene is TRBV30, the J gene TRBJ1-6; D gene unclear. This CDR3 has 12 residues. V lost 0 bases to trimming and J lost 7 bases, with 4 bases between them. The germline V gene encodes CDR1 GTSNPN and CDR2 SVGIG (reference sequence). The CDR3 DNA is TGTGCCTGGAGTGTACAAAATTCACCCCTCCACTTT. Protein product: CAWSVQNSPLHF.

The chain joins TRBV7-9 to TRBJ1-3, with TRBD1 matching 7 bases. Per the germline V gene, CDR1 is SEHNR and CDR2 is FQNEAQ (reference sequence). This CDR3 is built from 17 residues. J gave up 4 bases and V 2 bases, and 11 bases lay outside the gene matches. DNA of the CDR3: TGTGCCAGCAGCTTACAGAGGGACAGAGGCTTAGGAAACACCATATATTTT. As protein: CASSLQRDRGLGNTIYF.

The CDR3 coding sequence is TGTGCCACCAGCAGAGATATAAGGCTAGCGGGAGACAATGAGCAGTTCTTC. Its protein is CATSRDIRLAGDNEQFF. The chain is built from TRBV15 and TRBJ2-1; 10 bases agree with TRBD2. The junction had 7 bases not matched to a gene; V was cut back by 0 bases and J by 5 bases. CDR1 and CDR2 (germline): LNHNV, YYDKDF (reference sequence). There are 17 residues in the CDR3.

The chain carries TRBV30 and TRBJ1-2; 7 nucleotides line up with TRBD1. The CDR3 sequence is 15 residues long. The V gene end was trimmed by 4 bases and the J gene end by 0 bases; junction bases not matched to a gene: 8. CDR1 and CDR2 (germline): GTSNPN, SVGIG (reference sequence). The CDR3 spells CAWTARDRTNYGYTF. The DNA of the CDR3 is TGTGCCTGGACCGCCCGGGACAGAACTAACTATGGCTACACCTTC. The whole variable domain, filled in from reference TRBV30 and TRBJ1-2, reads SQTIHQWPATLVQPVGSPLSLECTVEGTSNPNLYWYRQAAGRGLQLLFYSVGIGQISSEVPQNLSASRPQDRQFILSSKKLLLSDSGFYLCAWTARDRTNYGYTFGSGTRLTVV.

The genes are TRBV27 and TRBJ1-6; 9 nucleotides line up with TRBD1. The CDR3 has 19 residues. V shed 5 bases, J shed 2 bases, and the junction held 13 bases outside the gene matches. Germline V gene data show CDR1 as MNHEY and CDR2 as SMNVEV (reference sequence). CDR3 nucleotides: TGTGCCAGCAGTATCTCCCCCGGGACAGGGAGAACCTATAATTCACCCCTCCACTTT. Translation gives CASSISPGTGRTYNSPLHF.

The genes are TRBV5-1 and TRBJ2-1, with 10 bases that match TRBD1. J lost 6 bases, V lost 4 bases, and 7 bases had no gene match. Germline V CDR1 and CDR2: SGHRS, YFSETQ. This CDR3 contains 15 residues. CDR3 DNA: TGCGCCAGCAGCCCTAGGACAGGGGGTGGCAATGAGCAGTTCTTC. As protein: CASSPRTGGGNEQFF.

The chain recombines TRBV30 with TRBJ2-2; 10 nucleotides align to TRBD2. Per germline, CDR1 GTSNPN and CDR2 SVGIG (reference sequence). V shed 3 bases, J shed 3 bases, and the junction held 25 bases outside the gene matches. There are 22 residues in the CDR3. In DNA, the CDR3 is TGTGCCTGGAGCGAGGACAGGGTTTCAGCGGGAGGGCTTTCGTACCACACCGGGGAGCTGTTTTTT. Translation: CAWSEDRVSAGGLSYHTGELFF.